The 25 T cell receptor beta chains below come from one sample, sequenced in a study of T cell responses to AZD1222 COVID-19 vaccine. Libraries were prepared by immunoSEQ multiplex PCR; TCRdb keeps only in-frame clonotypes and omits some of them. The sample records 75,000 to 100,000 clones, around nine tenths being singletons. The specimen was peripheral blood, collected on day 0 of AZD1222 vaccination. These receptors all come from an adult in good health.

As DNA, the CDR3 is TGCGCCAGCAGCTTGGCATCGACTAGCGGGGGACAAGAGACCCAGTACTTC. Its translation: CASSLASTSGGQETQYF. This sequence joins TRBV5-1 and TRBJ2-5; TRBD2 matches 12 bases. V lost 0 bases to trimming and J lost 2 bases; unmatched junction nucleotides: 5. Germline CDR1 reads SGHRS; CDR2 reads YFSETQ. The CDR3 has 17 amino acids.

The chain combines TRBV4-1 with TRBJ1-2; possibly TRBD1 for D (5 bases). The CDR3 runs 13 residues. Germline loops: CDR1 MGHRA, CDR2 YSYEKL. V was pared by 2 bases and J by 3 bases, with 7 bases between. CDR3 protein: CASSQQGDYGYTF. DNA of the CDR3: TGCGCCAGCAGCCAACAGGGAGACTATGGCTACACCTTC.

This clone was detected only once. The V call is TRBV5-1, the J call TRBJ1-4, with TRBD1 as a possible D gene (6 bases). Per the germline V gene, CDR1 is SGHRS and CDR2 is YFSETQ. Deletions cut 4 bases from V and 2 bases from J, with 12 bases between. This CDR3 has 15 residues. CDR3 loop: CASSLDRLTNEKLFF. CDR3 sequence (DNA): TGCGCCAGCAGCCTAGACAGGTTGACTAATGAAAAACTGTTTTTT.

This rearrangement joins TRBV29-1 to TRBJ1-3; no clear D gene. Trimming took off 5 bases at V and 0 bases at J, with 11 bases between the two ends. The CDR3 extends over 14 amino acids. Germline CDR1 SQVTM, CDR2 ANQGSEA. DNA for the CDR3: TGCAGCGTTCGGTCAGCTCTCTCTGGAAACACCATATATTTT. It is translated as CSVRSALSGNTIYF.

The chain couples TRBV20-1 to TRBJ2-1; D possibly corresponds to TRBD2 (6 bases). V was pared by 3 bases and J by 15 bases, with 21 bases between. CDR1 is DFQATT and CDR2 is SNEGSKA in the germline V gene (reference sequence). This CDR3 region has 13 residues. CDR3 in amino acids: CSASFRRDSVRFF. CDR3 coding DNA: TGCAGTGCTAGTTTTAGGCGGGACTCTGTCCGGTTCTTC.

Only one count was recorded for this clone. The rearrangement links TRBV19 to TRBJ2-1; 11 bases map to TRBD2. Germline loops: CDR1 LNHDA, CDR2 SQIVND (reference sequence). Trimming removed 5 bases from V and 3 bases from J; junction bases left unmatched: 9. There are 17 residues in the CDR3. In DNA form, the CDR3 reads TGTGCCAGTAGTGTTATAGCGGGAGGGGTGTTCTACAATGAGCAGTTCTTC. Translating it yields CASSVIAGGVFYNEQFF.

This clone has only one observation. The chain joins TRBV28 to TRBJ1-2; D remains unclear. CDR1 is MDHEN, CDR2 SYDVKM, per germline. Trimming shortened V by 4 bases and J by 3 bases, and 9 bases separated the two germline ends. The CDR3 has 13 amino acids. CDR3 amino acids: CASSSSDHYGYTF. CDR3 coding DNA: TGTGCCAGCAGTTCCTCGGACCACTATGGCTACACCTTC.

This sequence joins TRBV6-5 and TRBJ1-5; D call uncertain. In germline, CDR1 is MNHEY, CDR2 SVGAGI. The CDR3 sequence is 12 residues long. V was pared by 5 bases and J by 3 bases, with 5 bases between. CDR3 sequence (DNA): TGTGCCAGCAGTACCCACAATCAGCCCCAGCATTTT. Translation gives CASSTHNQPQHF.

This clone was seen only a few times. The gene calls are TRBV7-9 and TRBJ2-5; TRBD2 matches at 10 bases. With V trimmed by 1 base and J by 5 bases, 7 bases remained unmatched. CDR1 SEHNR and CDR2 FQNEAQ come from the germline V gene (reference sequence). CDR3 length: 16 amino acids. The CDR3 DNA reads TGTGCCAGCAGCTTAGGAACTAGCGGGGCCGGGGAGACCCAGTACTTC. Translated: CASSLGTSGAGETQYF.

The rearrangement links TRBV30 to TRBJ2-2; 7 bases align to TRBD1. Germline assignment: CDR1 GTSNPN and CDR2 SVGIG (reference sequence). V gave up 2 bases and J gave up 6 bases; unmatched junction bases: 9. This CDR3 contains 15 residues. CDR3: CAWSSDRVVPGELFF. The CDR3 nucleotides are TGTGCCTGGAGTTCCGACAGGGTTGTTCCCGGGGAGCTGTTTTTT.

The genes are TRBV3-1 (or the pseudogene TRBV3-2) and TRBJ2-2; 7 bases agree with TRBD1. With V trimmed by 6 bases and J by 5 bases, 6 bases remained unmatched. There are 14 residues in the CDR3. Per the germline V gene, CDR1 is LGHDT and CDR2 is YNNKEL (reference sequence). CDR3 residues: CASSRQGSTGELFF. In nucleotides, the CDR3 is TGTGCCAGCAGTAGACAGGGATCAACCGGGGAGCTGTTTTTT.

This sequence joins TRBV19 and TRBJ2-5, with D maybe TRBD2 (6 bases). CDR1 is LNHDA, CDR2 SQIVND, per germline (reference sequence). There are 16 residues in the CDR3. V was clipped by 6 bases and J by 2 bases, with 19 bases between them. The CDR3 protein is CASRSGWTTPQETQYF. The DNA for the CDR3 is TGTGCCAGTAGAAGTGGTTGGACTACCCCACAAGAGACCCAGTACTTC.

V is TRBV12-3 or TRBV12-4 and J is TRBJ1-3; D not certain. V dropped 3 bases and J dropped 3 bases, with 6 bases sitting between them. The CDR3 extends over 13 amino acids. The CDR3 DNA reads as TGTGCCAGCAGTTTTAGTAGTGGAAACACCATATATTTT. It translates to CASSFSSGNTIYF.

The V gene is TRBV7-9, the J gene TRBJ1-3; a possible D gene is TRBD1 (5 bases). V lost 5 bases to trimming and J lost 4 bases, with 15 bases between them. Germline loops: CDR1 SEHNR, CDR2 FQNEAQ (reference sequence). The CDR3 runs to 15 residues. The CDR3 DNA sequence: TGTGCCAGCAGCGAGCAGGGCCGCCCCGGAAACACCATATATTTT. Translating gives CASSEQGRPGNTIYF. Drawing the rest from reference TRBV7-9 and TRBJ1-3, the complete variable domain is DTGVSQNPRHKITKRGQNVTFRCDPISEHNRLYWYRQTLGQGPEFLTYFQNEAQLEKSRLLSDRFSAERPKGSFSTLEIQRTEQGDSAMYLCASSEQGRPGNTIYFGEGSWLTVV.

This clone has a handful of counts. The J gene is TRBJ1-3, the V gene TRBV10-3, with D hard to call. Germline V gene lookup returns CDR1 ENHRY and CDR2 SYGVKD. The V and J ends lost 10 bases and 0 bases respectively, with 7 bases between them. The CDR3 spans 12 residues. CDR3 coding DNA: TGTGCCACCCAATACTCTGGAAACACCATATATTTT. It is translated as CATQYSGNTIYF.

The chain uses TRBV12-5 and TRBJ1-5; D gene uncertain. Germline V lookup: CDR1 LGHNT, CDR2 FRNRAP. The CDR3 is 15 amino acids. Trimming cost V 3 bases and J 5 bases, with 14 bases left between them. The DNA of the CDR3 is TGTGCTAGTGGTTTCGGTGACCCTCGTTATCAGCCCCAGCATTTT. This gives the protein CASGFGDPRYQPQHF.

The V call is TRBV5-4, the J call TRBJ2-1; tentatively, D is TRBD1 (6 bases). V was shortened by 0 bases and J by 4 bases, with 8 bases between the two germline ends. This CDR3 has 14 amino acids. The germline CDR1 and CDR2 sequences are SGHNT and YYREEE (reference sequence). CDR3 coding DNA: TGTGCCAGCAGCTTGGGGACAGAATACAATGAGCAGTTCTTC. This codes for CASSLGTEYNEQFF. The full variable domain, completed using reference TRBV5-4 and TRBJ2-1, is ETGVTQSPTHLIKTRGQQVTLRCSSQSGHNTVSWYQQALGQGPQFIFQYYREEENGRGNFPPRFSGLQFPNYSSELNVNALELDDSALYLCASSLGTEYNEQFFGPGTRLTVL.

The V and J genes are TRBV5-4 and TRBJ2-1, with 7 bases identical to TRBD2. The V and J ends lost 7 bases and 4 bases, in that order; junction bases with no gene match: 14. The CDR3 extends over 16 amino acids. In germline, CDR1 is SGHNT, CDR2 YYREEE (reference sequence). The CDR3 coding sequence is TGTGCCAGCGCCACGGGGGAGGGCACAGGTTACAATGAGCAGTTCTTC. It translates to CASATGEGTGYNEQFF.

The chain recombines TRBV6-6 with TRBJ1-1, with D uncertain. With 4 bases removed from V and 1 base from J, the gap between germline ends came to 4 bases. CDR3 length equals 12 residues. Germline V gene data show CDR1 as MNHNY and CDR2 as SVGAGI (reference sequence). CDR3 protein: CASSLRNTEAFF. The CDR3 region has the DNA TGTGCCAGCAGTTTAAGGAACACTGAAGCTTTCTTT.

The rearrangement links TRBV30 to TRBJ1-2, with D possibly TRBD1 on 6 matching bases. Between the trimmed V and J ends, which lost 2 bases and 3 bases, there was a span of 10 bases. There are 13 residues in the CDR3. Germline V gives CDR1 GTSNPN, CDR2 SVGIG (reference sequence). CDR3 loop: CAWSTGYHYGYTF. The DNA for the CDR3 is TGTGCCTGGAGTACAGGGTATCACTATGGCTACACCTTC.

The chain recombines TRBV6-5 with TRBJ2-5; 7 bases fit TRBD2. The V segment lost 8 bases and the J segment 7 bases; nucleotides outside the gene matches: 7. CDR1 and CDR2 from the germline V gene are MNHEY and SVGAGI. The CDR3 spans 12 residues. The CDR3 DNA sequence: TGTGCCAGCGGGGGGGAGTTAGGGACCCAGTACTTC. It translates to CASGGELGTQYF.

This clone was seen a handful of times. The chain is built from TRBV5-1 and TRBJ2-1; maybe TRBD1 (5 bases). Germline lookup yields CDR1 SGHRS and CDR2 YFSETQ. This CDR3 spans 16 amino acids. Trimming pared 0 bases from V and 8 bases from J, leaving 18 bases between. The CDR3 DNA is TGCGCCAGCAGCTTGGTGGCCGGACAAGGCTTCGATGAGCAGTTCTTC. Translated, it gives CASSLVAGQGFDEQFF.

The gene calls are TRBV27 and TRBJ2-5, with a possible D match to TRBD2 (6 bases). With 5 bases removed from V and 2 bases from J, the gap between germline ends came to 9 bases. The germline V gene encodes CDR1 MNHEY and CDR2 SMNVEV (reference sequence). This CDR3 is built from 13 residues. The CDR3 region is CASSGAGQETQYF. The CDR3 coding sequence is TGTGCCAGCAGTGGGGCGGGGCAAGAGACCCAGTACTTC.

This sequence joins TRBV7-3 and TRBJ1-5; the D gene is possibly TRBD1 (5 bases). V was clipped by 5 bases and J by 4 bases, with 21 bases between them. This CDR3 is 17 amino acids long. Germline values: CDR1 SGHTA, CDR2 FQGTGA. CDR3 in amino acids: CASSPSSREGRNQPQHF. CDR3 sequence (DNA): TGTGCCAGCAGCCCAAGTTCCAGGGAGGGTCGAAATCAGCCCCAGCATTTT.

Here the CDR3 reads CASSFRGLNTEAFF. The CDR3 bases are TGTGCCAGCAGTTTTCGGGGGTTGAACACTGAAGCTTTCTTT. The rearrangement uses TRBV6-2 or TRBV6-3 and TRBJ1-1, with a possible D match to TRBD1 (5 bases). The CDR3 has 14 residues. With 4 bases removed from V and 0 bases from J, the gap between germline ends came to 9 bases. Germline loops: CDR1 MNHEY, CDR2 SVGEGT.